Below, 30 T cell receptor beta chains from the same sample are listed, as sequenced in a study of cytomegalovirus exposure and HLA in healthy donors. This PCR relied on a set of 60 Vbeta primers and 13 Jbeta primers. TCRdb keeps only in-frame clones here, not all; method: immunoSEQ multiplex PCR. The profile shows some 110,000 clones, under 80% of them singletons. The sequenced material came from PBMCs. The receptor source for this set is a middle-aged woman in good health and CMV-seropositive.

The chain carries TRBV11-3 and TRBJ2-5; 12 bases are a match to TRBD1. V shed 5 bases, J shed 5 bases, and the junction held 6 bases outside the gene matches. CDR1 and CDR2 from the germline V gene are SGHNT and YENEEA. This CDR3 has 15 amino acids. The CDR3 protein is CASSAGQGAKETQYF. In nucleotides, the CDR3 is TGTGCCAGCAGCGCGGGACAGGGGGCGAAGGAGACCCAGTACTTC. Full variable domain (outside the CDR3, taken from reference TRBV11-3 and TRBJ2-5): EAGVVQSPRYKIIEKKQPVAFWCNPISGHNTLYWYLQNLGQGPELLIRYENEEAVDDSQLPKDRFSAERLKGVDSTLKIQPAELGDSAVYLCASSAGQGAKETQYFGPGTRLLVL.

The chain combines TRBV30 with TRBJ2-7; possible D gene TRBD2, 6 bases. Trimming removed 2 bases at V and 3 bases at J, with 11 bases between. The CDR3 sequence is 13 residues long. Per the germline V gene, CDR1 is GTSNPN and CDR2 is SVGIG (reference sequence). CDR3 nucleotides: TGTGCCTGGAGTTGGGGGGAGGACTACGAGCAGTACTTC. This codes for CAWSWGEDYEQYF.

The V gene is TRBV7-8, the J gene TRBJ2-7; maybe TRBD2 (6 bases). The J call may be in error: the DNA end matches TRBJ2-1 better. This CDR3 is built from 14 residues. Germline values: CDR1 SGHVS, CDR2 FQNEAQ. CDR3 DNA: TGTGCCAGCAGCCCCTGGAGGGAGTACAATGAGCAGTTCTTC. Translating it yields CASSPWREYNEQFF.

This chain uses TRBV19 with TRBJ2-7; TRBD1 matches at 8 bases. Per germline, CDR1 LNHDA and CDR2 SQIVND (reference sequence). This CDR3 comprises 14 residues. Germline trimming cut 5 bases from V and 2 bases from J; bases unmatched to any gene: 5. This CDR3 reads CASSFGTGAYEQYF. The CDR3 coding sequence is TGTGCCAGTAGTTTTGGGACAGGAGCCTACGAGCAGTACTTC.

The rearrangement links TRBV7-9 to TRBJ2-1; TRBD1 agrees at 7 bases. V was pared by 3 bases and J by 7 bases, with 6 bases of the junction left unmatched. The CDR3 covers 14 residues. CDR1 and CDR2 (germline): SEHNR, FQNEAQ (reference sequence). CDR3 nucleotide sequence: TGTGCCAGCAGCTTCCGGGACAGCGCTAATGAGCAGTTCTTC. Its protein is CASSFRDSANEQFF.

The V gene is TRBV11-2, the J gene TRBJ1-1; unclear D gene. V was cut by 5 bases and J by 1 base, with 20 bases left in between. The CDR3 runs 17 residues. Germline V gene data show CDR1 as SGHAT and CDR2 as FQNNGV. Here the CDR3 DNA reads TGTGCCAGCAGCCCCTCGTTCGGACGACGGGAGAACACTGAAGCTTTCTTT. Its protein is CASSPSFGRRENTEAFF.

CDR3 amino acids: CASDQGTSGNTIYF. In DNA, the CDR3 is TGTGCCAGCGATCAGGGCACCTCTGGAAACACCATATATTTT. J is TRBJ1-3 and V is TRBV18; tentative D call: TRBD1 (5 bases). The CDR3 runs 14 residues. V was cut by 8 bases and J by 0 bases, with 11 bases left in between. Germline V gene sequence: CDR1 KGHSH, CDR2 LQKENI.

CDR3 sequence: CASRSLTETQYF. In DNA form, the CDR3 reads TGTGCCAGCAGAAGCCTCACGGAGACCCAGTACTTC. The rearrangement uses TRBV6-5 and TRBJ2-5; no clear D gene. V lost 6 bases and J 5 bases, leaving 10 bases between the germline ends. The CDR3 has 12 amino acids. The germline CDR1 and CDR2 sequences are MNHEY and SVGAGI.

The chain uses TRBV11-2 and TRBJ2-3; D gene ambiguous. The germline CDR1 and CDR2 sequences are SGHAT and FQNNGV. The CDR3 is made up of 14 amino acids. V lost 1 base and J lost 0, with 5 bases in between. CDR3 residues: CASSLVRSTDTQYF. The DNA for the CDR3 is TGTGCCAGCAGCTTAGTCCGTAGCACAGATACGCAGTATTTT.

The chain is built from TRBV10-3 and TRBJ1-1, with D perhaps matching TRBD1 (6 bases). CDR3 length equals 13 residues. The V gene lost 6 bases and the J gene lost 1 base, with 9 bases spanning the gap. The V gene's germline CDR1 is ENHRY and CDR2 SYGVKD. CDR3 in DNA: TGTGCCATCAGCCGGGACACGAACACTGAAGCTTTCTTT. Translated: CAISRDTNTEAFF.

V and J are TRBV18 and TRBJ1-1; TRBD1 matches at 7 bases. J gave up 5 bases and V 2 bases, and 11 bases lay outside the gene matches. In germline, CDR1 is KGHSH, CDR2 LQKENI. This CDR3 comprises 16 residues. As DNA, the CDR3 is TGTGCCAGCTCACCAGGAGAAGGGGGCGTGGGTACTGAAGCTTTCTTT. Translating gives CASSPGEGGVGTEAFF.

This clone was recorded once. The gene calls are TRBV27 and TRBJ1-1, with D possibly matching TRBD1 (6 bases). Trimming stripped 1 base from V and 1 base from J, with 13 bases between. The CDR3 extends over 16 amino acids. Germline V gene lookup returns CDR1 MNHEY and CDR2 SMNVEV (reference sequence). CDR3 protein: CASSLLGQGKNTEAFF. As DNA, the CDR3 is TGTGCCAGCAGTTTATTGGGCCAGGGGAAGAACACTGAAGCTTTCTTT.

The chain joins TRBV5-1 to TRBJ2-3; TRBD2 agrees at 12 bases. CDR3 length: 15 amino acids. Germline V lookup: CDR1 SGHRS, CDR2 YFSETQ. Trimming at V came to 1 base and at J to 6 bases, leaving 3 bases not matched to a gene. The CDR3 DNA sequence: TGCGCCAGCAGCTTGAGACTAGCGGGAGCCGATACGCAGTATTTT. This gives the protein CASSLRLAGADTQYF.

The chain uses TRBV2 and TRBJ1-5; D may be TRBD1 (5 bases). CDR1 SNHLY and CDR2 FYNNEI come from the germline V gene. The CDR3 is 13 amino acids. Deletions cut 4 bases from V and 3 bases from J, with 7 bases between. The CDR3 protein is CASSGQPNQPQHF. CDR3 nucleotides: TGTGCCAGCAGTGGACAGCCCAATCAGCCCCAGCATTTT.

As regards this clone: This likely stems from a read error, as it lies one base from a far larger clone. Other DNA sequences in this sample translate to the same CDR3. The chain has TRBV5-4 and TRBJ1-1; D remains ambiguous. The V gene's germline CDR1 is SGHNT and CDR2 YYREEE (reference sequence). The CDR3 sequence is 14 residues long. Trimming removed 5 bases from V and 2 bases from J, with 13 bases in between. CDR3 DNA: TGTGCCAGCAGTTCCCTCGGAGGAAACACTGAAGCTTTCTTT. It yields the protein CASSSLGGNTEAFF.

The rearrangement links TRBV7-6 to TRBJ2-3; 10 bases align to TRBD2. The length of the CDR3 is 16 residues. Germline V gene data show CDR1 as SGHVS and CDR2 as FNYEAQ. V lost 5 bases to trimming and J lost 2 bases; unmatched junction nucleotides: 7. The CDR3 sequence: CASSHWTSGYTDTQYF. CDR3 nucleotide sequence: TGTGCCAGCAGCCACTGGACTAGCGGATACACAGATACGCAGTATTTT. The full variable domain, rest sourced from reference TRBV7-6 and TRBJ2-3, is GAGVSQSPRYKVTKRGQDVALRCDPISGHVSLYWYRQALGQGPEFLTYFNYEAQQDKSGLPNDRFSAERPEGSISTLTIQRTEQRDSAMYRCASSHWTSGYTDTQYFGPGTRLTVL.

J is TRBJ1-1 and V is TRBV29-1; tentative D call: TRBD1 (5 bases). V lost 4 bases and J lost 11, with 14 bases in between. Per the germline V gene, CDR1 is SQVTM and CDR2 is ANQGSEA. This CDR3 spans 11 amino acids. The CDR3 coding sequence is TGCAGCGTTGCAGTTGGGGGGTGGGCTTTCTTT. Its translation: CSVAVGGWAFF.

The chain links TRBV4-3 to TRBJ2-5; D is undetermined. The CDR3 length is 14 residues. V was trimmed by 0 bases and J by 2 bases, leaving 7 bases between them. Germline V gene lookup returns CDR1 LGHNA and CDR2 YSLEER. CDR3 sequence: CASSQDLSQETQYF. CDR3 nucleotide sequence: TGCGCCAGCAGCCAAGATCTCAGTCAAGAGACCCAGTACTTC.

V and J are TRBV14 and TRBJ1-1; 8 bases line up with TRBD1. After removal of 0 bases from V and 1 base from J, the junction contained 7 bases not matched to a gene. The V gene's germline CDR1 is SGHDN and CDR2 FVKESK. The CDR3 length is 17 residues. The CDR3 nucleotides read TGTGCCAGCAGCCAAGATCCCCAGGGGGCAAGGAACACTGAAGCTTTCTTT. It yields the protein CASSQDPQGARNTEAFF.

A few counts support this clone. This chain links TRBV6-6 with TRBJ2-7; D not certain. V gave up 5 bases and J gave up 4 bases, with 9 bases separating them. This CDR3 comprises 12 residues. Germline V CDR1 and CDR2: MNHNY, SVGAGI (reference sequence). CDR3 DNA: TGTGCCAGCAGTAGCGTAGAATACGAGCAGTACTTC. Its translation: CASSSVEYEQYF.

As DNA, the CDR3 is TGTGCCAGCAGCCCCCAGGGGGGATACTACGAGCAGTACTTC. Translating it yields CASSPQGGYYEQYF. This chain links TRBV7-6 with TRBJ2-7; weak D call: TRBD1 (7 bases). The V gene lost 5 bases and the J gene lost 3 bases, with 14 bases spanning the gap. This CDR3 has 14 residues. The germline V gene encodes CDR1 SGHVS and CDR2 FNYEAQ.

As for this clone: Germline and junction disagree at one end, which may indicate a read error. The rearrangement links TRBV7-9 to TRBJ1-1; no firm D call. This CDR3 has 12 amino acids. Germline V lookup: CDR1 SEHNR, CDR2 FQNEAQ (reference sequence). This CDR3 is CSSSLVDTEAFF. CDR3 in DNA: TGTTCCAGCAGCTTAGTCGACACTGAAGCTTTCTTT.

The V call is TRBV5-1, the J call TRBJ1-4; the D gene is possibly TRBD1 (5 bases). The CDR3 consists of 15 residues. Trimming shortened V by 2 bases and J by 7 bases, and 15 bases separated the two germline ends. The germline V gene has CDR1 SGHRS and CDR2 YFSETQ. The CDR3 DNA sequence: TGCGCCAGCAGCTTCGTTGGGACTCTCGGTGAAAAACTGTTTTTT. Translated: CASSFVGTLGEKLFF.

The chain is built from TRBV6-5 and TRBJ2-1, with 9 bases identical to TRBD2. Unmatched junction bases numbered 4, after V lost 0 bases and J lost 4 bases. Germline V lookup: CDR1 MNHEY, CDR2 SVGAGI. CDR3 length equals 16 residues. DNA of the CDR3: TGTGCCAGCAGTTACTCTATTAGCGGGAGTTACAATGAGCAGTTCTTC. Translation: CASSYSISGSYNEQFF.

In DNA form, the CDR3 reads TGTGCCAGCAGCTTACGCGACTCCCGCACAGATACGCAGTATTTT. It is translated as CASSLRDSRTDTQYF. The chain uses TRBV7-9 and TRBJ2-3; D gene ambiguous. The CDR3 runs 15 residues. From germline, CDR1 is SEHNR and CDR2 FQNEAQ (reference sequence). The V gene lost 2 bases and the J gene lost 1 base, with 10 bases spanning the gap.

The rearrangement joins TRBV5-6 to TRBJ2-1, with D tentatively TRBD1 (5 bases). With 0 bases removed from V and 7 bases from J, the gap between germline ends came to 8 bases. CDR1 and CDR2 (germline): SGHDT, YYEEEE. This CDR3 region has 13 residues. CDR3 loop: CASSLAPGNEQFF. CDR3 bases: TGTGCCAGCAGCTTGGCTCCAGGGAATGAGCAGTTCTTC.

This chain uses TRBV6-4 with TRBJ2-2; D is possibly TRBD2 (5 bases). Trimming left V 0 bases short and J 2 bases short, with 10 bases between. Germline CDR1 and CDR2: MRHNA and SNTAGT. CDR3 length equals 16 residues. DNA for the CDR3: TGTGCCAGCAGTGACTCTGCTAGCACAAACACCGGGGAGCTGTTTTTT. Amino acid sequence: CASSDSASTNTGELFF.

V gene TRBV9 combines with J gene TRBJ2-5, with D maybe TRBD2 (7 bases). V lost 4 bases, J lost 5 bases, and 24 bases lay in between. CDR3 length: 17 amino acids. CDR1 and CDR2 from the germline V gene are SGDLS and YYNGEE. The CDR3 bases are TGTGCCAGCAGCACCTCACTGGAGGGGGGGGGCCAGGAGACCCAGTACTTC. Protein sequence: CASSTSLEGGGQETQYF.

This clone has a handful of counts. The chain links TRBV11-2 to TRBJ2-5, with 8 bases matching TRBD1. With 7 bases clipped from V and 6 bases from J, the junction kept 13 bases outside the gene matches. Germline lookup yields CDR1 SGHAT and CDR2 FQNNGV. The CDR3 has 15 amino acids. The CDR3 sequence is CASNGRGQGRQTQYF. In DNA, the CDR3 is TGTGCCAGCAACGGAAGAGGACAGGGTAGGCAGACCCAGTACTTC.

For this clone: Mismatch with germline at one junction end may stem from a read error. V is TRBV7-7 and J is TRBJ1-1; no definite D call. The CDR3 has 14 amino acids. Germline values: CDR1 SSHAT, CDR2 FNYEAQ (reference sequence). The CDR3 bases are TGTGCTAGCAGCTTAGCCCCCTGGAGCACTGAAGCTTTCTTT. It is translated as CASSLAPWSTEAFF.